The 20 T cell receptor beta chains reported below all come from one sample, sequenced in a study of cytomegalovirus exposure and HLA in healthy donors. TCRdb keeps only in-frame clones here, not all; method: immunoSEQ multiplex PCR. Of some 64,000 clones in the sample, 90% to 97% were seen once. Material: PBMCs. These TCRs come from a woman younger than 30 in good health and CMV-seronegative.

CDR3 nucleotides: TGTGCCCGGGGGACCGAGAGGAGGGAGGGCTCCTACGAGCAGTACTTC. It yields the protein CARGTERREGSYEQYF. The J gene is TRBJ2-7, the V gene TRBV30; 7 bases line up with TRBD2. This CDR3 is built from 16 residues. The V gene's germline CDR1 is GTSNPN and CDR2 SVGIG (reference sequence). With V trimmed by 8 bases and J by 0 bases, 16 bases remained unmatched.

The rearrangement joins TRBV7-2 to TRBJ2-1, with TRBD2 matching 10 bases. J gave up 4 bases and V 0 bases, and 9 bases lay outside the gene matches. The CDR3 totals 18 residues. Germline lookup yields CDR1 SGHTA and CDR2 FQGNSA. Here the CDR3 DNA reads TGTGCCAGCAGCTTAGCGCTATTAGCGGGGGGTTGGTACAATGAGCAGTTCTTC. Translation: CASSLALLAGGWYNEQFF.

The chain uses TRBV29-1 and TRBJ2-7, with 8 bases that match TRBD1. Per the germline V gene, CDR1 is SQVTM and CDR2 is ANQGSEA. CDR3 length: 13 residues. The ends lost 4 bases at V and 2 bases at J; junction bases unmatched: 4. DNA of the CDR3: TGCAGCGTTGCCAGGACAGGGCCCTACGAGCAGTACTTC. This codes for CSVARTGPYEQYF.

The V and J genes are TRBV4-1 and TRBJ2-7; no reliable D call. V was cut by 1 base and J by 10 bases, with 17 bases left in between. Germline assignment: CDR1 MGHRA and CDR2 YSYEKL. The CDR3 loop spans 14 amino acids. The CDR3 reads CASSQVPFTHPQYF. For the CDR3, the DNA is TGCGCCAGCAGCCAAGTTCCCTTCACACACCCTCAGTACTTC.

V gene TRBV30 combines with J gene TRBJ1-5; D gene unclear. Germline V gene sequence: CDR1 GTSNPN, CDR2 SVGIG (reference sequence). The CDR3 contains 14 residues. Trimming shortened V by 3 bases and J by 0 bases, and 9 bases separated the two germline ends. CDR3 residues: CAWREAGSNQPQHF. As DNA, the CDR3 is TGTGCCTGGAGGGAGGCGGGTAGCAATCAGCCCCAGCATTTT.

The gene calls are TRBV27 and TRBJ2-2; D is unresolved. The CDR3 has 11 amino acids. Trimming pared 5 bases from V and 7 bases from J, leaving 5 bases between. CDR1 is MNHEY, CDR2 SMNVEV, per germline (reference sequence). The CDR3 DNA follows: TGTGCCAGCAGTGGCGGCGGGGAGCTGTTTTTT. Translating gives CASSGGGELFF.

This chain joins TRBV11-2 and TRBJ2-1; 9 positions agree with TRBD1. V shed 3 bases, J shed 6 bases, and the junction held 6 bases outside the gene matches. The CDR3 totals 15 residues. From germline, CDR1 is SGHAT and CDR2 FQNNGV. In DNA form, the CDR3 reads TGTGCCAGCAGCTTCACTTGGACAGGGGTCAATGAGCAGTTCTTC. Translating gives CASSFTWTGVNEQFF.

This clone was seen only once. The genes are TRBV5-3 and TRBJ2-1; a possible D gene is TRBD2 (6 bases). TRBV5-3 is sorted into the ORF group, with uncertain function. CDR3 length: 15 residues. Trimming took 5 bases from V and 5 from J, leaving 17 bases between them. CDR3 region: CARRPGSDLNNEQFF. CDR3 DNA: TGTGCCAGAAGGCCCGGGAGTGACCTTAACAATGAGCAGTTCTTC.

The rearrangement uses TRBV6-1 and TRBJ2-3, with D perhaps TRBD1 (6 bases). The CDR3 runs 14 residues. Germline V gene data show CDR1 as MNHNS and CDR2 as SASEGT. Trimming left V 6 bases short and J 6 bases short, with 16 bases between. Here the CDR3 DNA reads TGTGCCAGCAGCCTCCTTCAGGGGTATGATACGCAGTATTTT. This translates into CASSLLQGYDTQYF.

The sample holds one count of this clone. The rearrangement uses TRBV29-1 and TRBJ2-1, with 8 bases that match TRBD2. The germline V gene has CDR1 SQVTM and CDR2 ANQGSEA. The V and J ends lost 2 bases and 8 bases, in that order; junction bases with no gene match: 8. The CDR3 length is 14 residues. The CDR3 loop reads CSVERRLANDEQFF. CDR3 nucleotides: TGCAGCGTTGAAAGGAGACTAGCGAACGATGAGCAGTTCTTC.

The rearrangement uses TRBV7-2 and TRBJ2-5; 7 bases align to TRBD1. Germline assignment: CDR1 SGHTA and CDR2 FQGNSA. The V and J ends lost 5 bases and 7 bases, in that order; junction bases with no gene match: 4. This CDR3 has 12 residues. The CDR3 loop reads CASSPDRRTQYF. The CDR3 coding sequence is TGTGCCAGCAGCCCGGACAGGCGGACCCAGTACTTC.

The chain couples TRBV5-4 to TRBJ2-1; D is possibly TRBD2 (6 bases). Trimming cost V 4 bases and J 2 bases, with 16 bases left between them. Germline CDR1 reads SGHNT; CDR2 reads YYREEE (reference sequence). The CDR3 sequence is 16 residues long. The CDR3 region has the DNA TGTGCCAGCAGCGCAAACCTAGCGCCAACCTACAATGAGCAGTTCTTC. This codes for CASSANLAPTYNEQFF.

The chain couples TRBV11-2 to TRBJ2-7; 13 bases map to TRBD2. Germline loops: CDR1 SGHAT, CDR2 FQNNGV. The CDR3 is 15 residues long. The V gene end was trimmed by 5 bases and the J gene end by 2 bases; junction bases not matched to a gene: 3. The CDR3 region is CASSGLAGVPYEQYF. CDR3 nucleotide sequence: TGTGCCAGCAGCGGACTAGCGGGAGTTCCCTACGAGCAGTACTTC.

V and J are TRBV30 and TRBJ2-1; D is unclear. Per germline, CDR1 GTSNPN and CDR2 SVGIG (reference sequence). There are 11 residues in the CDR3. This CDR3 is CGGRRYNEQFF. The CDR3 coding sequence is TGTGGCGGCCGGCGCTACAATGAGCAGTTCTTC.

The rearrangement joins TRBV27 to TRBJ1-2, with D unclear. The V and J ends lost 5 bases and 4 bases respectively, with 14 bases between them. Germline CDR1 is MNHEY and CDR2 is SMNVEV (reference sequence). The CDR3 sequence is 14 residues long. The CDR3 loop is CASSGIPTVYGYTF. The CDR3 region has the DNA TGTGCCAGCAGTGGTATCCCTACTGTCTATGGCTACACCTTC.

The gene calls are TRBV18 and TRBJ2-7; TRBD2 aligns across 9 bases. CDR1 KGHSH and CDR2 LQKENI come from the germline V gene. The CDR3 extends over 15 amino acids. J lost 4 bases, V lost 0 bases, and 4 bases had no gene match. The CDR3 spells CASSPPGLARYEQYF. The CDR3 DNA reads as TGTGCCAGCTCACCACCGGGACTAGCACGGTACGAGCAGTACTTC.

V usage is TRBV5-1 and J usage is TRBJ2-1; 7 bases align to TRBD2. From germline, CDR1 is SGHRS and CDR2 YFSETQ. The CDR3 extends over 14 amino acids. V was clipped by 4 bases and J by 4 bases; unmatched bases: 5. CDR3 sequence (DNA): TGCGCCAGCAGCCCAGGGACTACTTACAATGAGCAGTTCTTC. Amino acids: CASSPGTTYNEQFF.

The count of this clone is one. V gene TRBV5-1 combines with J gene TRBJ2-3; 8 positions match TRBD1. The ends lost 7 bases at V and 6 bases at J; junction bases unmatched: 16. The CDR3 extends over 16 amino acids. The V gene's germline CDR1 is SGHRS and CDR2 YFSETQ. Here the CDR3 DNA reads TGCGCCAGCGGCCCCCCCGACAGGGGAGTATTTGATACGCAGTATTTT. Residues: CASGPPDRGVFDTQYF.

V gene TRBV7-2 combines with J gene TRBJ2-1; D possibly corresponds to TRBD1 (5 bases). The CDR3 length is 14 residues. Germline-derived CDR1 and CDR2 are SGHTA and FQGNSA. V shed 5 bases and J shed 8 bases, with 16 bases lying between them. CDR3: CASSQPDRRDEQFF. The CDR3 DNA reads as TGTGCCAGCAGCCAACCGGACCGCAGGGATGAGCAGTTCTTC.

The chain links TRBV5-4 to TRBJ1-5; D remains ambiguous. With 0 bases removed from V and 4 bases from J, the gap between germline ends came to 14 bases. CDR1 is SGHNT, CDR2 YYREEE, per germline (reference sequence). There are 16 residues in the CDR3. Here the CDR3 reads CASSLAGAGKNQPQHF. The CDR3 coding sequence is TGTGCCAGCAGCTTGGCCGGAGCGGGGAAGAATCAGCCCCAGCATTTT.